The entry below describes one T cell receptor (beta chain). Its specificity is unknown. This entry comes from a study of beta chain features in type 1 diabetes. Across the study: Researchers looked at about 110 million sorted cells across all samples.

Every isolated RNA sample was fully reverse transcribed, so sequencing captured expressed TCRB transcripts. The assay was immunoSEQ multiplex PCR, and TCRdb's table has in-frame clones only and misses some. This sample carries 250,000 to 300,000 clones, 8% of them seen once, and the ten largest clones take roughly 1%. Study conclusions and caveats: Resolution of whether HLA type affects TCRB rearrangement was not achieved here.

Germline V gene data show CDR1 as LNHDA and CDR2 as SQIVND (reference sequence). With 3 bases removed from V and 7 bases from J, the gap between germline ends came to 13 bases. This CDR3 has 14 residues. The TCR was taken from a woman younger than 35 in good health. The chain carries TRBV19 and TRBJ1-5; possibly TRBD1 for D (5 bases). Sequencing input: central memory CD4+ T cells from blood. The chain's CDR3 is CASSIRQGGQPQHF. In DNA form, the CDR3 reads TGTGCCAGTAGTATTCGGCAGGGCGGACAGCCCCAGCATTTT.